Below are 14 T cell receptor beta chains sequenced from a single sample in a study of T cell repertoires in ileal Crohn's disease. The data were produced by immunoSEQ multiplex PCR, yet TCRdb's version contains in-frame clones alone and is incomplete. The sample consists of 5,000 to 5,500 clones, under 90% of them appearing once. The sample consisted of ileal tissue. The receptors come from an adult with Crohn's disease.

In the case of this clone: One end of the junction does not line up with germline, which may come from a read error. This chain links TRBV20-1 with TRBJ2-4; possibly TRBD1 for D (5 bases). The CDR3 extends over 11 amino acids. Germline CDR1 is DFQATT and CDR2 is SNEGSKA (reference sequence). CDR3 sequence: CSARDPPGQPF. The CDR3 bases are TGCAGTGCTAGAGATCCCCCAGGGCAGCCTTTC.

This clone was counted once. The V gene is TRBV29-1, the J gene TRBJ2-1; 8 bases agree with TRBD2. This CDR3 is built from 13 residues. J was trimmed by 5 bases and V by 8 bases; bases with no gene match: 8. The germline gives CDR1 SQVTM, CDR2 ANQGSEA. The chain's CDR3 is CSTKRGGHNEQFF. CDR3 sequence (DNA): TGCAGCACTAAACGCGGGGGGCACAATGAGCAGTTCTTC.

In its sample, this clone was seen once. The chain links TRBV6-1 to TRBJ1-2, with 9 bases that match TRBD1. Germline trimming cut 3 bases from V and 4 bases from J; bases unmatched to any gene: 3. The CDR3 is 14 amino acids. Germline CDR1 reads MNHNS; CDR2 reads SASEGT. The CDR3 is CASSEGQGFYGYTF. The CDR3 DNA sequence: TGTGCCAGCAGTGAGGGACAGGGATTCTATGGCTACACCTTC.

This sequence joins TRBV19 and TRBJ1-6, with 7 bases fitting TRBD1. The length of the CDR3 is 16 residues. Per the germline V gene, CDR1 is LNHDA and CDR2 is SQIVND (reference sequence). The ends lost 0 bases at V and 7 bases at J; junction bases unmatched: 6. In nucleotides, the CDR3 is TGTGCCAGTAGTATAGATGGACAGGTTGGCAATTCACCCCTCCACTTT. Residues: CASSIDGQVGNSPLHF.

V gene TRBV5-1 combines with J gene TRBJ2-3, with 10 bases lining up with TRBD2. The CDR3 is 16 amino acids. The germline gives CDR1 SGHRS, CDR2 YFSETQ. The junction had 8 bases not matched to a gene; V was cut back by 7 bases and J by 0 bases. CDR3 region: CASRPTSGVSTDTQYF. CDR3 in DNA: TGCGCCAGCCGACCCACTAGCGGGGTGAGCACAGATACGCAGTATTTT.

This clone was seen more than once but under ten times. The chain links TRBV7-2 to TRBJ2-2; TRBD2 matches 8 bases. This CDR3 has 15 residues. The V and J ends lost 9 bases and 0 bases, in that order; junction bases with no gene match: 6. CDR1 is SGHTA and CDR2 is FQGNSA in the germline V gene. CDR3 sequence: CASRPGLANTGELFF. The CDR3 region has the DNA TGTGCCAGTCGACCGGGACTAGCGAACACCGGGGAGCTGTTTTTT. Based on the CDR3 plus reference TRBV7-2 and TRBJ2-2, the full variable domain is GAGVSQSPSNKVTEKGKDVELRCDPISGHTALYWYRQSLGQGLEFLIYFQGNSAPDKSGLPSDRFSAERTGGSVSTLTIQRTQQEDSAVYLCASRPGLANTGELFFGEGSRLTVL.

The chain employs TRBV5-5 and TRBJ2-3; 9 nucleotides agree with TRBD2. The CDR3 runs to 16 residues. Germline CDR1 SGHKS, CDR2 YYEKEE (reference sequence). The ends lost 1 base at V and 6 bases at J; junction bases unmatched: 9. The CDR3 spells CASSLMGGGAADTQYF. CDR3 nucleotides: TGTGCCAGCAGCTTGATGGGCGGGGGGGCCGCCGATACGCAGTATTTT.

The rearrangement joins TRBV4-3 to TRBJ2-3, with 10 nucleotides matching TRBD2. The CDR3 has 16 residues. Germline V gene data show CDR1 as LGHNA and CDR2 as YSLEER. V dropped 3 bases and J dropped 2; count of bases not matched to a gene: 5. The CDR3 loop reads CASSHGLAEYTDTQYF. CDR3 DNA: TGCGCCAGCAGCCACGGACTAGCGGAGTACACAGATACGCAGTATTTT.

The V and J genes are TRBV7-8 and TRBJ1-5; weak D call: TRBD1 (6 bases). Germline CDR1 and CDR2: SGHVS and FQNEAQ. The V and J ends lost 2 bases and 6 bases respectively, with 11 bases between them. This CDR3 is built from 14 residues. In DNA, the CDR3 is TGTGCCAGCAGCTTAAAAAAAGGGGGTCAGCCCCAGCATTTT. Encoded protein: CASSLKKGGQPQHF.

This clone was seen just once. The chain links TRBV19 to TRBJ1-4; unclear D gene. In germline, CDR1 is LNHDA, CDR2 SQIVND (reference sequence). CDR3 length: 14 amino acids. V was pared by 3 bases and J by 4 bases, with 9 bases between. The CDR3 bases are TGTGCCAGTAGTATCGGCAGGCTTAATGAAAAACTGTTTTTT. Protein: CASSIGRLNEKLFF.

This chain connects TRBV6-6 to TRBJ2-2; D is uncertain. Germline values: CDR1 MNHNY, CDR2 SVGAGI (reference sequence). The CDR3 spans 14 residues. V was trimmed by 6 bases and J by 4 bases, leaving 12 bases between them. The DNA for the CDR3 is TGTGCCAGCAGATCATCGCCCGGCACCGGGGAGCTGTTTTTT. This encodes CASRSSPGTGELFF.

This clone was recorded only once. V is TRBV6-5 and J is TRBJ1-3, with D possibly matching TRBD1 (5 bases). The germline V and J ends were trimmed by 6 bases and 1 base, with 10 bases remaining between them. Looked up from germline, CDR1 is MNHEY and CDR2 is SVGAGI. The CDR3 has 14 amino acids. This CDR3 is CASRSGGSGNTIYF. CDR3 sequence (DNA): TGTGCCAGCAGGTCGGGGGGATCTGGAAACACCATATATTTT.

This chain uses TRBV29-1 with TRBJ2-5; D uncertain. This CDR3 is 8 amino acids long. Germline V gives CDR1 SQVTM, CDR2 ANQGSEA. V lost 8 bases to trimming and J lost 7 bases, with 5 bases between them. In DNA form, the CDR3 reads TGCAGCCCAGTGACCCAGTACTTC. It translates to CSPVTQYF.

This chain uses TRBV5-1 with TRBJ2-7, with D perhaps matching TRBD2 (7 bases). This CDR3 is built from 15 residues. The germline V gene has CDR1 SGHRS and CDR2 YFSETQ. V was cut by 5 bases and J by 4 bases, with 19 bases left in between. CDR3 amino acids: CASSQGRGRAYEQYF. CDR3 nucleotide sequence: TGCGCCAGCAGTCAGGGGAGGGGAAGGGCTTACGAGCAGTACTTC.